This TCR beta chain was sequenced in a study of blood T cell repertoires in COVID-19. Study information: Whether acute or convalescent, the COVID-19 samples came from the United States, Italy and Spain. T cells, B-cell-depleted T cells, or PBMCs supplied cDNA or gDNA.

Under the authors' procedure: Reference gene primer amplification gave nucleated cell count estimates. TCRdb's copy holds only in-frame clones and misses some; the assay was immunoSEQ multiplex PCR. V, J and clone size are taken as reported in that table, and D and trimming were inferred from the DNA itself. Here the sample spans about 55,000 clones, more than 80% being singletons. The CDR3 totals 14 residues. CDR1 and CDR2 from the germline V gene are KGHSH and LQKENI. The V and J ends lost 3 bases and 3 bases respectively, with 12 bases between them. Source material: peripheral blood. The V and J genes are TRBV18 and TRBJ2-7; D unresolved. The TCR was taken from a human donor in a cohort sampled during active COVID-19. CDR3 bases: TGTGCCAGCTCACCCGTTGCAGGCCGCTACGAGCAGTACTTC. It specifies CASSPVAGRYEQYF. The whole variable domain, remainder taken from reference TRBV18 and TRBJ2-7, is NAGVMQNPRHLVRRRGQEARLRCSPMKGHSHVYWYRQLPEEGLKFMVYLQKENIIDESGMPKERFSAEFPKEGPSILRIQQVVRGDSAAYFCASSPVAGRYEQYFGPGTRLTVT.